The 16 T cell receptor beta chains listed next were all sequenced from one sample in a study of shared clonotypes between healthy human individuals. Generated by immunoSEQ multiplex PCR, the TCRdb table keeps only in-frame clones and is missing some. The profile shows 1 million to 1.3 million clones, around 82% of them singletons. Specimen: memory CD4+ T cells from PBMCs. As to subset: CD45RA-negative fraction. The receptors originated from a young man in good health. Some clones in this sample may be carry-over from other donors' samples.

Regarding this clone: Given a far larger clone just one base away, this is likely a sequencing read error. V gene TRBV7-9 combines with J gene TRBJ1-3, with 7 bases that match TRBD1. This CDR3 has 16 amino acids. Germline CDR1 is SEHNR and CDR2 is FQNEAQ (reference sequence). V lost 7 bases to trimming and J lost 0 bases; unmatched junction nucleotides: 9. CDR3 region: CASNSSDRHSGNTIYF. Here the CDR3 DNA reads TGTGCCAGCAACTCCTCGGACAGGCACTCTGGAAACACCATATATTTT.

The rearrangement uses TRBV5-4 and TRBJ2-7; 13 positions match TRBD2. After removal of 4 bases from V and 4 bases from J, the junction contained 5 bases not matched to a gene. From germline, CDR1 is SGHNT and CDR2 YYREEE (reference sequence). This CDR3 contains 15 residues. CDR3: CASSHRTSGSYEQYF. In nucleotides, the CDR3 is TGTGCCAGCAGCCACCGGACTAGCGGGAGTTACGAGCAGTACTTC. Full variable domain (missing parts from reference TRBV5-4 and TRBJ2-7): ETGVTQSPTHLIKTRGQQVTLRCSSQSGHNTVSWYQQALGQGPQFIFQYYREEENGRGNFPPRFSGLQFPNYSSELNVNALELDDSALYLCASSHRTSGSYEQYFGPGTRLTVT.

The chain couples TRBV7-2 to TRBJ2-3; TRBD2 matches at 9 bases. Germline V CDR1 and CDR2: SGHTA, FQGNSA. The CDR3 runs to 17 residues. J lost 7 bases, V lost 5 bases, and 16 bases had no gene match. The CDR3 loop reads CASSPRVRAGGPNTQYF. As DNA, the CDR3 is TGTGCCAGCAGCCCCCGAGTGCGAGCGGGAGGACCAAATACGCAGTATTTT. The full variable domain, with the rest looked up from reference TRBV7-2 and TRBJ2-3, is GAGVSQSPSNKVTEKGKDVELRCDPISGHTALYWYRQSLGQGLEFLIYFQGNSAPDKSGLPSDRFSAERTGGSVSTLTIQRTQQEDSAVYLCASSPRVRAGGPNTQYFGPGTRLTVL.

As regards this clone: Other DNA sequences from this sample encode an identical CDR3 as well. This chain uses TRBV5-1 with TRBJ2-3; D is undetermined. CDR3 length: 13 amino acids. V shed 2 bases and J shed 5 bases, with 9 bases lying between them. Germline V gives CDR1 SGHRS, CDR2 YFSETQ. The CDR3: CASSFPGEDTQYF. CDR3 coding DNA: TGCGCCAGCAGCTTCCCTGGGGAAGATACGCAGTATTTT.

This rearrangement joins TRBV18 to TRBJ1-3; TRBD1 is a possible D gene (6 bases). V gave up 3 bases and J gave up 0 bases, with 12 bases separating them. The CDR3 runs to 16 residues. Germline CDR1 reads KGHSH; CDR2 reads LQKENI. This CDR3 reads CASSPYGGFSGNTIYF. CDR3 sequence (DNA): TGTGCCAGCTCACCCTACGGGGGCTTCTCTGGAAACACCATATATTTT.

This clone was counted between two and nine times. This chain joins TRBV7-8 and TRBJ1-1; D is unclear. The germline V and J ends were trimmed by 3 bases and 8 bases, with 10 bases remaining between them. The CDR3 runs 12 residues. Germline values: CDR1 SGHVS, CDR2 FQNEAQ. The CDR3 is CASSLPRAEAFF. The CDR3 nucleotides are TGTGCCAGCAGCTTGCCCCGGGCAGAAGCTTTCTTT.

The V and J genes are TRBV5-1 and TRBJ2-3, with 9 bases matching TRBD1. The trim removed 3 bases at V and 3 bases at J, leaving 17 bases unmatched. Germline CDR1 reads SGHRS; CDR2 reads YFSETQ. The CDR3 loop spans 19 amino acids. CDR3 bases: TGCGCCAGCAGCTCGCCCGGGACAGGGAGCGGCGGGATAACAGATACGCAGTATTTT. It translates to CASSSPGTGSGGITDTQYF.

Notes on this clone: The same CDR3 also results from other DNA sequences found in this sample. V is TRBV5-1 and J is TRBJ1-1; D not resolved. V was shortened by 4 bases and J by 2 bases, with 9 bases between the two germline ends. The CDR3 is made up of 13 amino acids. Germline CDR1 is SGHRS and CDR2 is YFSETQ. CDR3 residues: CASSLAVNTEAFF. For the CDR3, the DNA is TGCGCCAGCAGCCTGGCAGTCAACACTGAAGCTTTCTTT.

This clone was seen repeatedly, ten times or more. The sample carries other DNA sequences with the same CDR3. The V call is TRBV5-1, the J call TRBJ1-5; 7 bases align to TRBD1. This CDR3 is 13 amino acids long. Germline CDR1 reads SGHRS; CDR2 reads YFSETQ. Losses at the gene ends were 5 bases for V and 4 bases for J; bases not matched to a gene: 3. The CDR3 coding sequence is TGCGCCAGCAGACAGGGGCCTAATCAGCCCCAGCATTTT. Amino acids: CASRQGPNQPQHF.

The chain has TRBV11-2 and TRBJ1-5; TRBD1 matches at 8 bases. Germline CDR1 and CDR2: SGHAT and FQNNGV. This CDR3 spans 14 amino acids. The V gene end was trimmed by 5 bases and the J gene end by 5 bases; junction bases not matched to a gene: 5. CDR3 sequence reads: CASSQTGAYQPQHF. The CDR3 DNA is TGTGCCAGCAGCCAGACAGGGGCTTATCAGCCCCAGCATTTT.

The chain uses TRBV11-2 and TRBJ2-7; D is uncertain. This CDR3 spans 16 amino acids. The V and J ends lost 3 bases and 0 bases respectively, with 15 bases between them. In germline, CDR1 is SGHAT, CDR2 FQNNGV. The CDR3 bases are TGTGCCAGCAGCTTCCGGCGGTCCACAGACTCCTACGAGCAGTACTTC. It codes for CASSFRRSTDSYEQYF.

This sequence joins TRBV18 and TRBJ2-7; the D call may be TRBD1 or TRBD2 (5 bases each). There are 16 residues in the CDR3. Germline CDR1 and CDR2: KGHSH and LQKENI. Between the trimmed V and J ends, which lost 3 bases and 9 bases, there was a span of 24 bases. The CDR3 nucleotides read TGTGCCAGCTCACCTACCCTGGGACGTGAAAGTCCGGCGCAGTACTTC. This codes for CASSPTLGRESPAQYF.

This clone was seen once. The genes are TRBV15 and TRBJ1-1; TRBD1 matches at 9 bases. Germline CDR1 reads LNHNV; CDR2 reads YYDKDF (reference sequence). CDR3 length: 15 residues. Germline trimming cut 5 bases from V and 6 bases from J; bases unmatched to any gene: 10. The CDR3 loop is CATSFGTGGWAEAFF. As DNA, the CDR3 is TGTGCCACCAGCTTCGGAACAGGGGGCTGGGCTGAAGCTTTCTTT.

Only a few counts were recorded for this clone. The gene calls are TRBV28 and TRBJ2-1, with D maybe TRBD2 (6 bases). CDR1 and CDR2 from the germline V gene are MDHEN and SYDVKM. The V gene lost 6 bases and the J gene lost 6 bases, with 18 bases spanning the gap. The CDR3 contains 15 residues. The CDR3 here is CASSTPTLTSNEQFF. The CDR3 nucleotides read TGTGCCAGCAGCACCCCGACCTTGACTAGCAATGAGCAGTTCTTC.

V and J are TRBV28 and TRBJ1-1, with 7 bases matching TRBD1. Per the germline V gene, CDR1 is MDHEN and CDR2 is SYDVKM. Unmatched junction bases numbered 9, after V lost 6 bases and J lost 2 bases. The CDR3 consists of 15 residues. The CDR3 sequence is CASSPQGWGNTEAFF. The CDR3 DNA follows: TGTGCCAGCAGCCCACAGGGGTGGGGCAACACTGAAGCTTTCTTT.

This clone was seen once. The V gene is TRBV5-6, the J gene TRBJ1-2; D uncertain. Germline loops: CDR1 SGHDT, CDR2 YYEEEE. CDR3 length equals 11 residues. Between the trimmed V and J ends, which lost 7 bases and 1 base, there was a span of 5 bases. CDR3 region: CASSDNYGYTF. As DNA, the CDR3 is TGTGCCAGCTCCGATAACTATGGCTACACCTTC.